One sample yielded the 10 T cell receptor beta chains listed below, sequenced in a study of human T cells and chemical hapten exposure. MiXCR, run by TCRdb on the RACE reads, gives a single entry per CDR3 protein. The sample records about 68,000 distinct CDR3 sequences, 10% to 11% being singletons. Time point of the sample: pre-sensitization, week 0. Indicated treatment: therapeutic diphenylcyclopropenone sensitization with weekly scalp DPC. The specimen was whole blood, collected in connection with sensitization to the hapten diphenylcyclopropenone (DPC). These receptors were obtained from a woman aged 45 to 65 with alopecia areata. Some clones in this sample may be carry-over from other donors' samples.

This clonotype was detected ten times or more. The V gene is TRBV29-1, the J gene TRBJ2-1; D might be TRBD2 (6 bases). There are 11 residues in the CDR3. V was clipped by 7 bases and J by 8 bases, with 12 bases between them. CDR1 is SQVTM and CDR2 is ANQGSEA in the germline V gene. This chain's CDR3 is CSASLAYEQFF. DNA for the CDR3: TGCAGCGCTAGTCTAGCGTATGAGCAGTTCTTC.

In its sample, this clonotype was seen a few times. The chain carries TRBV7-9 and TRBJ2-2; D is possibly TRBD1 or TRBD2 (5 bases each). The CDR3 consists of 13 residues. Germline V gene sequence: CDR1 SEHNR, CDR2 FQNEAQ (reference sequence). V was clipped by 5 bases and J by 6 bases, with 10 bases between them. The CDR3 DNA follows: TGTGCCAGCAGCCCCTTGGGACCCGGGGAGCTGTTTTTT. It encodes CASSPLGPGELFF. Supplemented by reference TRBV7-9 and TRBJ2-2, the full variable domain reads DTGVSQNPRHKITKRGQNVTFRCDPISEHNRLYWYRQTLGQGPEFLTYFQNEAQLEKSRLLSDRFSAERPKGSFSTLEIQRTEQGDSAMYLCASSPLGPGELFFGEGSRLTVL.

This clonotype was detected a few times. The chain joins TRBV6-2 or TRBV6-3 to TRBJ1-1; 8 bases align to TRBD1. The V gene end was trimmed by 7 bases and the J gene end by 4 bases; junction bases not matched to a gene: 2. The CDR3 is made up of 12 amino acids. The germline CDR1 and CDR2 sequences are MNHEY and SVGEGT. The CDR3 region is CASKTGGTEAFF. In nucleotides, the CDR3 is TGTGCCAGCAAAACAGGGGGCACTGAAGCTTTCTTT.

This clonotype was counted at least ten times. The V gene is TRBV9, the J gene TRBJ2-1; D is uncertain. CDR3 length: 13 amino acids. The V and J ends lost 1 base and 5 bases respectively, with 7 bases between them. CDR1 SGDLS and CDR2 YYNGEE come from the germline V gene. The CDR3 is CASSVSWNNEQFF. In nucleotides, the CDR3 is TGTGCCAGCAGCGTATCCTGGAACAATGAGCAGTTCTTC. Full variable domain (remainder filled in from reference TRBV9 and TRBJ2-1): DSGVTQTPKHLITATGQRVTLRCSPRSGDLSVYWYQQSLDQGLQFLIQYYNGEERAKGNILERFSAQQFPDLHSELNLSSLELGDSALYFCASSVSWNNEQFFGPGTRLTVL.

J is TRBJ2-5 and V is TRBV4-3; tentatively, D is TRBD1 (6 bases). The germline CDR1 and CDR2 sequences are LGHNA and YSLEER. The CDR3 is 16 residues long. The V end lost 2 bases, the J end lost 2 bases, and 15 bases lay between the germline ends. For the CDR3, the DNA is TGCGCCAGCAGCCAAAGGCAGGGGCTACAACAAGAGACCCAGTACTTC. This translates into CASSQRQGLQQETQYF.

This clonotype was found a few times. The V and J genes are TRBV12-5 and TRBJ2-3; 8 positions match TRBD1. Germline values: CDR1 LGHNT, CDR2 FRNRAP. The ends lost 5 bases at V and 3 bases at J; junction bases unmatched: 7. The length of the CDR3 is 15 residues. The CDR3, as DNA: TGTGCTAGTGGTGGACAGGGCTTCGTGACAGATACGCAGTATTTT. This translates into CASGGQGFVTDTQYF.

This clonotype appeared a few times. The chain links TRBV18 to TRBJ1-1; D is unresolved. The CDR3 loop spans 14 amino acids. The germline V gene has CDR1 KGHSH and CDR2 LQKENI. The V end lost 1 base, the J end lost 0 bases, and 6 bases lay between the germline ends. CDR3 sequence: CASSPLALNTEAFF. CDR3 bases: TGTGCCAGCTCACCACTAGCCCTGAACACTGAAGCTTTCTTT. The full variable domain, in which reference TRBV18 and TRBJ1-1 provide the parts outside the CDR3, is NAGVMQNPRHLVRRRGQEARLRCSPMKGHSHVYWYRQLPEEGLKFMVYLQKENIIDESGMPKERFSAEFPKEGPSILRIQQVVRGDSAAYFCASSPLALNTEAFFGQGTRLTVV.

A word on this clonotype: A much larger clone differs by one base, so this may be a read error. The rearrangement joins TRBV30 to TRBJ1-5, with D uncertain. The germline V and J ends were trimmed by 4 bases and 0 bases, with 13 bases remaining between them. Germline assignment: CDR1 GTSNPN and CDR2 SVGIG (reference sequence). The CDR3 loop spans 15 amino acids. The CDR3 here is CAWIGELNSNQPQHF. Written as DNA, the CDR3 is TGTGCCTGGATTGGGGAGTTGAATAGCAATCAGCCCCAGCATTTT.

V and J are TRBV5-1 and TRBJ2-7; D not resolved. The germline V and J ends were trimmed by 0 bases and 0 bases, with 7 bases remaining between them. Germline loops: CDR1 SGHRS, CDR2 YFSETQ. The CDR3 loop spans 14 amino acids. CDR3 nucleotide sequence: TGCGCCAGCAGCTTGGCCGGTACCTCCTACGAGCAGTACTTC. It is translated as CASSLAGTSYEQYF.

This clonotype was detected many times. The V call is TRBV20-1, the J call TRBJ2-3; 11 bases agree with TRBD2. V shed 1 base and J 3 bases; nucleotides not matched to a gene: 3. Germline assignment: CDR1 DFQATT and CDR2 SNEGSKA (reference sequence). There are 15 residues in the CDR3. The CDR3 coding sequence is TGCAGTGCTAGAGTTAGCGGGAGGGTAACAGATACGCAGTATTTT. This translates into CSARVSGRVTDTQYF.